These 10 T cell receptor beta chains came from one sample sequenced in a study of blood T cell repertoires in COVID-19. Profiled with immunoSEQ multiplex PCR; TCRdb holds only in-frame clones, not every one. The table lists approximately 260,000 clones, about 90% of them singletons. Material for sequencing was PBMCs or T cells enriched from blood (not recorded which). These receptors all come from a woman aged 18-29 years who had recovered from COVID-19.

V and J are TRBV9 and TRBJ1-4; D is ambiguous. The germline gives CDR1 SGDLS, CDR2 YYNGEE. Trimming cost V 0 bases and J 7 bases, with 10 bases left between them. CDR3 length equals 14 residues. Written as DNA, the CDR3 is TGTGCCAGCAGCGTAGACGGGCGGGTTGAAAAACTGTTTTTT. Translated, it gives CASSVDGRVEKLFF.

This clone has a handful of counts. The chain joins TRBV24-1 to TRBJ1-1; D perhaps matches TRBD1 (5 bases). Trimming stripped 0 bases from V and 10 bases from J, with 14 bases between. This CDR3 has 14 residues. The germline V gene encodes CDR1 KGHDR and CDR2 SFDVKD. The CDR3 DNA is TGTGCCACCAGTGATTTGGGCCAGGGCGGCGGAGCTTTCTTT. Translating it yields CATSDLGQGGGAFF.

CDR3 sequence (DNA): TGCAGCGCACACAGGGCCGTAAGCTATGGCTACACCTTC. This translates into CSAHRAVSYGYTF. The chain joins TRBV29-1 to TRBJ1-2; tentatively, D is TRBD1 (6 bases). The CDR3 has 13 amino acids. Per the germline V gene, CDR1 is SQVTM and CDR2 is ANQGSEA. Trimming removed 7 bases from V and 4 bases from J, with 16 bases in between.

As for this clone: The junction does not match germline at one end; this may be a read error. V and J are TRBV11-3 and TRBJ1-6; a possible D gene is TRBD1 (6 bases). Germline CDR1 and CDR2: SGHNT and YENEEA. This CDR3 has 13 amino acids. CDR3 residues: CASSLPGDSPLHF. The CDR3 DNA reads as TGTGCCAGCAGCTTACCAGGGGATTCGCCCCTCCACTTT.

The CDR3 here is CASSFLTGNTEAFF. CDR3 in DNA: TGTGCCAGCAGTTTTCTAACAGGCAACACTGAAGCTTTCTTT. The chain links TRBV27 to TRBJ1-1, with D perhaps TRBD1 (5 bases). V lost 3 bases and J lost 2, with 10 bases in between. CDR3 length: 14 amino acids. CDR1 and CDR2 (germline): MNHEY, SMNVEV (reference sequence).

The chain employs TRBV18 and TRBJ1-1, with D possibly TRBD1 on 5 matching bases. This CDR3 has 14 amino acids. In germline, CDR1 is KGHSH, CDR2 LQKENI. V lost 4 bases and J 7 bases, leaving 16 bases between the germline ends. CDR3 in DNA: TGTGCCAGCTCACAACTCGGGACTGTTTATGAAGCTTTCTTT. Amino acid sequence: CASSQLGTVYEAFF.

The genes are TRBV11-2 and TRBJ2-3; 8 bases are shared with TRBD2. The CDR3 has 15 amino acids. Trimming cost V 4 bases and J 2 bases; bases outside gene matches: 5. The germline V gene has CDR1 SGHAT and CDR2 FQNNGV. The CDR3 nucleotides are TGTGCCAGCAGCTATAACGGGGGGGCCACAGATACGCAGTATTTT. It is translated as CASSYNGGATDTQYF.

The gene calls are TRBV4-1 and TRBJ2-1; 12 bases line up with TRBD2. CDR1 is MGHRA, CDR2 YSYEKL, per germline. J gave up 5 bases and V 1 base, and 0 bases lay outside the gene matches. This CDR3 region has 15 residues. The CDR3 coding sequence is TGCGCCAGCAGCCAAGGGACTAGCGGGAACAATGAGCAGTTCTTC. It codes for CASSQGTSGNNEQFF.

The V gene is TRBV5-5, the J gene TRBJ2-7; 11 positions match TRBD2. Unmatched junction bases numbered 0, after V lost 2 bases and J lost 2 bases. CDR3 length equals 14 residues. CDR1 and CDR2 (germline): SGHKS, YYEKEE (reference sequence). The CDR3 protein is CASSLLAGAYEQYF. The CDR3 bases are TGTGCCAGCAGCTTACTAGCGGGGGCCTACGAGCAGTACTTC.

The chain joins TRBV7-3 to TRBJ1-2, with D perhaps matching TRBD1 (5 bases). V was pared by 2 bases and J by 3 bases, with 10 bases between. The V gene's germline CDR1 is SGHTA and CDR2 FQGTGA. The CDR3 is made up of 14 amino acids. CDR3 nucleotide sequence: TGTGCCAGCAGCTTAGGTACAGGAGACTATGGCTACACCTTC. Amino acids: CASSLGTGDYGYTF.